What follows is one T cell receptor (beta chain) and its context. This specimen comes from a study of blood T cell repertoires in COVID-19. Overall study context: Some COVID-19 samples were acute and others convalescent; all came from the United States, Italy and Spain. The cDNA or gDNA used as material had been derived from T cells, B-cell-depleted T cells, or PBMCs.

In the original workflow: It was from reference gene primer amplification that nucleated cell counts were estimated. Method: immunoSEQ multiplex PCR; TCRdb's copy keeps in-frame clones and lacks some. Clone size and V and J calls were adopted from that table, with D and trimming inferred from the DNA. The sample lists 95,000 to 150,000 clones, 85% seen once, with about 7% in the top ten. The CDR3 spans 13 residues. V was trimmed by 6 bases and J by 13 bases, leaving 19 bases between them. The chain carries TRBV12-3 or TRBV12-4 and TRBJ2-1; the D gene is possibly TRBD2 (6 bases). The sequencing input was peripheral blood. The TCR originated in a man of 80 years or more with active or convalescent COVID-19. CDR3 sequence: CASSTTSAGQQFF. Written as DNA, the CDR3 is TGTGCCAGCAGCACAACGTCGGCGGGGCAACAGTTCTTC.